The sample holds one count of the clone carrying this T cell receptor (beta chain). The sample is drawn from a study of blood T cell repertoires in COVID-19. As for the study in general: Nucleic acid was either cDNA or gDNA, and it came from T cells, B-cell-depleted T cells, or PBMCs.

The protocol was immunoSEQ multiplex PCR, while the TCRdb copy is restricted to in-frame clones and leaves out a portion. The table shows 130,000 or so clones, with 75% to 85% occurring only once. V lost 3 bases and J lost 5, with 13 bases in between. The CDR3 consists of 14 residues. CDR1 LNHDA and CDR2 SQIVND come from the germline V gene (reference sequence). Sequencing input: peripheral blood. This TCR was recovered from a human donor in a cohort sampled during active COVID-19. The chain combines TRBV19 with TRBJ2-5; D possibly corresponds to TRBD1 (5 bases). The CDR3 loop is CASSMGHGAETQYF. The CDR3 DNA follows: TGTGCCAGTAGTATGGGGCACGGCGCTGAGACCCAGTACTTC.